A selection of T cell receptor beta chains follows, all from one sample in a study of blood T cell repertoires in COVID-19. Generated by immunoSEQ multiplex PCR, the TCRdb table keeps only in-frame clones and is missing some. The sample carries fewer than 300,000 clones, about 81% recorded once. The sequencing input was peripheral blood. The receptor set was obtained from a human donor with COVID-19, enrolled during active disease. The donor label of this sample is uncertain. The CDR3 runs from the conserved cysteine through the conserved F or W. Each record gives: D gene, clone size, V gene, J gene, CDR3 DNA, CDR3 protein. A D gene is named only where the DNA matches it firmly. The size entry is marked missing in some rows and otherwise reads once, few, many or a size class.

D: TRBD1
size: .
V: TRBV3-1/TRBV3-2
J: TRBJ2-1
DNA: TGTGCCAGCAGTCCTACAGGGGGAAGTCTGTTCTTC
CDR3: CASSPTGGSLFF

D: .
size: .
V: TRBV3-1/TRBV3-2
J: TRBJ1-3
DNA: TGTGCCAGCAGCCCTATTCGGGGGGATGGAAACACCATATATTTT
CDR3: CASSPIRGDGNTIYF

D: TRBD1
size: .
V: TRBV28
J: TRBJ1-1
DNA: TGTGCCAGCAGTTTACCGGGACAGTTGAACACTGAAGCTTTCTTT
CDR3: CASSLPGQLNTEAFF

D: .
size: .
V: TRBV19
J: TRBJ2-1
DNA: TGTGCCAGTAGTATCGGGACTCCACACAATGAGCAGTTCTTC
CDR3: CASSIGTPHNEQFF

D: .
size: .
V: TRBV7-2
J: TRBJ2-2
DNA: TGTGCCAGCAGCTTAGCGGCTTCCACCGGGGAGCTGTTTTTT
CDR3: CASSLAASTGELFF

D: .
size: .
V: TRBV6-2/TRBV6-3
J: TRBJ1-5
DNA: TGTGCCAGCAGCCTAAGGGCCAAACAGGGTTTTAGCAATCAGCCCCAGCATTTT
CDR3: CASSLRAKQGFSNQPQHF

D: TRBD1
size: once
V: TRBV28
J: TRBJ1-1
DNA: TGTGCCAGCAGAAGACAGGGGAACACTGAAGCTTTCTTT
CDR3: CASRRQGNTEAFF

D: .
size: .
V: TRBV18
J: TRBJ1-2
DNA: TGTGCCAGCTCGCCTATCTCAGAGACCTACGACTATAGCTACACCTTC
CDR3: CASSPISETYDYSYTF

D: TRBD2
size: .
V: TRBV28
J: TRBJ2-7
DNA: TGTGCCAGCAGGGAAACCGGGACTAGCGCCTACGAGCAGTACTTC
CDR3: CASRETGTSAYEQYF

D: .
size: .
V: TRBV5-6
J: TRBJ2-1
DNA: TGTGCCAGCAGCTCCCCTCAGGGATATACCTACAATGAGCAGTTCTTC
CDR3: CASSSPQGYTYNEQFF

D: TRBD2
size: .
V: TRBV6-4
J: TRBJ2-7
DNA: TGTGCCAGCAGTGACTTTTTAGCGGGAGGTTCCTACGAGCAGTACTTC
CDR3: CASSDFLAGGSYEQYF

D: TRBD1
size: once
V: TRBV6-6
J: TRBJ1-4
DNA: TGTGCCAGCAGTACAGGGGGCGGAGTTGAAAAACTGTTTTTT
CDR3: CASSTGGGVEKLFF

D: .
size: .
V: TRBV7-2
J: TRBJ1-1
DNA: TGTGCCAGCAGCTTAGGTGTGCGGGGGCGAGCTTTCTTT
CDR3: CASSLGVRGRAFF

D: TRBD2
size: .
V: TRBV3-1/TRBV3-2
J: TRBJ2-1
DNA: TGTGCCAGCAGCCGTCGGGGCGGGAGGGTGGACAATGAGCAGTTCTTC
CDR3: CASSRRGGRVDNEQFF

D: TRBD2
size: .
V: TRBV11-3
J: TRBJ2-3
DNA: TGTGCCAGCAGCCGCTCCGGGACTAGGGGCACAGATACGCAGTATTTT
CDR3: CASSRSGTRGTDTQYF

D: .
size: few
V: TRBV12-3/TRBV12-4
J: TRBJ1-1
DNA: TGTGCCAGCAGTTTCGGAGGGGACACTGAAGCTTTCTTT
CDR3: CASSFGGDTEAFF

D: .
size: .
V: TRBV30
J: TRBJ2-6
DNA: TGTGCCTGGAGTAGGGTTGGAGGCTCTGGGGCCAACGTCCTGACTTTC
CDR3: CAWSRVGGSGANVLTF

D: .
size: .
V: TRBV11-2
J: TRBJ2-1
DNA: TGTGCCAGCAGCTTACCGGGACAAATGGGCAATGAGCAGTTCTTC
CDR3: CASSLPGQMGNEQFF

D: .
size: few
V: TRBV5-6
J: TRBJ2-1
DNA: TGTGCCAGCAGCTCTGGGACTAGTTGGCCCAGGGGGTACAATGAGCAGTTCTTC
CDR3: CASSSGTSWPRGYNEQFF

D: TRBD1
size: once
V: TRBV6-5
J: TRBJ1-5
DNA: TGTGCCAGCAGTCAACAGGGGGCTGGTCAGCCCCAGCATTTT
CDR3: CASSQQGAGQPQHF

D: .
size: .
V: TRBV28
J: TRBJ1-4
DNA: TGTGCCAGCACCCCGGGGGGAACTAATGAAAAACTGTTTTTT
CDR3: CASTPGGTNEKLFF

D: .
size: .
V: TRBV27
J: TRBJ2-1
DNA: TGTGCCAGCAGTAAGCCGGGACTCCGAGGGACCTACAATGAGCAGTTCTTC
CDR3: CASSKPGLRGTYNEQFF

D: TRBD1
size: .
V: TRBV24-1
J: TRBJ2-7
DNA: TGTGCCACCAGTGACACCAGGGACAGGGGCCGCGAGCAGTACTTC
CDR3: CATSDTRDRGREQYF

D: .
size: .
V: TRBV15
J: TRBJ1-6
DNA: TGTGCCACCAGCAGAGGGGCCAATTCACCCCTCCACTTT
CDR3: CATSRGANSPLHF

D: .
size: .
V: TRBV12-3/TRBV12-4
J: TRBJ1-6
DNA: TGTGCCAGCAGTTCGAACAGGGACTCACCCCTCCACTTT
CDR3: CASSSNRDSPLHF

D: .
size: .
V: TRBV30
J: TRBJ2-5
DNA: TGTGCCTGGAAGCGGCAAGAGACCCAGTACTTC
CDR3: CAWKRQETQYF

D: TRBD1
size: .
V: TRBV28
J: TRBJ1-4
DNA: TGTGCCAGCAGCATACCCCCGGGACAGGGGAAAGAAAAACTGTTTTTT
CDR3: CASSIPPGQGKEKLFF

D: TRBD2
size: .
V: TRBV7-7
J: TRBJ2-5
DNA: TGTGCTAGCAGCCCCTTACTAGCGGGACAAGAGACCCAGTACTTC
CDR3: CASSPLLAGQETQYF

D: .
size: .
V: TRBV6-1
J: TRBJ2-5
DNA: TGTGCCAGCAGTGACGGCAGAGGGTACCAAGAGACCCAGTACTTC
CDR3: CASSDGRGYQETQYF

D: TRBD1
size: .
V: TRBV12-3/TRBV12-4
J: TRBJ1-2
DNA: TGTGCCAGCAGTGAAGGACAGGGGAATGGCTACACCTTC
CDR3: CASSEGQGNGYTF

D: .
size: .
V: TRBV9
J: TRBJ1-4
DNA: TGTGCCAGCAGCCCTCAACAGGGTAATGAAAAACTGTTTTTT
CDR3: CASSPQQGNEKLFF

D: TRBD2
size: .
V: TRBV28
J: TRBJ2-7
DNA: TGTGCCAGCAGTCGGGATACAGGGACTAGCGACGAGCAGTACTTC
CDR3: CASSRDTGTSDEQYF

D: TRBD2
size: .
V: TRBV19
J: TRBJ2-7
DNA: TGTGCCAGTAGTATCGGACTAGCGTATATCTACGAGCAGTACTTC
CDR3: CASSIGLAYIYEQYF

D: .
size: few
V: TRBV28
J: TRBJ1-1
DNA: TGTGCCAGCAGTTCCGTAACTGAAGCTTTCTTT
CDR3: CASSSVTEAFF

D: .
size: .
V: TRBV10-3
J: TRBJ2-2
DNA: TGTGCCATCGGACCGCGGTCGGGGTCCAACACCGGGGAGCTGTTTTTT
CDR3: CAIGPRSGSNTGELFF